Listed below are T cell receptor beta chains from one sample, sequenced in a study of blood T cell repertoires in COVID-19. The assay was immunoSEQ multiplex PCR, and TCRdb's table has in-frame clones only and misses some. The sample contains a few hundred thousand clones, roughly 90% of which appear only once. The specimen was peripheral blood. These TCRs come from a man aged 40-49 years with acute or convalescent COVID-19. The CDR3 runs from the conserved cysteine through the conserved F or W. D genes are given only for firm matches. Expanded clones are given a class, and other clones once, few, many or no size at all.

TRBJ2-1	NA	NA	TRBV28	TGTGCCAGCAGTTTAGGGCGGGACAGCCCTTACAATGAGCAGTTCTTC	CASSLGRDSPYNEQFF
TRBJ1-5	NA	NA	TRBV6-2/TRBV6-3	TGTGCCAGCAGTTACTCATTCTCACAGGGTCGGCCCCAGCATTTT	CASSYSFSQGRPQHF
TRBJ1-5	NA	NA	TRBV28	TGTGCCAGCAGTTTATCCCGCAGGTTGGGTCTTCAGCCCCAGCATTTT	CASSLSRRLGLQPQHF
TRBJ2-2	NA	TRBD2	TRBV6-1	TGTGCCAGCAGAGAAGCGGGAGTCACCGGGGAGCTGTTTTTT	CASREAGVTGELFF
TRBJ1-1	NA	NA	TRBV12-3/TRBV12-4	TGTGCCAGCAGCCGGGACAAACGCACTGAAGCTTTCTTT	CASSRDKRTEAFF
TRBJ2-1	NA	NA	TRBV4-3	TGCGCCAGCAGCCAAAGTACAGGGAGATACAATGAGCAGTTCTTC	CASSQSTGRYNEQFF
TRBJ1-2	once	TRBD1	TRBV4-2	TGTGCCAGCAGCGATACCGGGACAGGGCCTAACTATGGCTACACCTTC	CASSDTGTGPNYGYTF
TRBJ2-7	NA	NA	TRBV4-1	TGCGCCAGCAGCCAAGATATTCTCCGCGGTTACGAGCAGTACTTC	CASSQDILRGYEQYF
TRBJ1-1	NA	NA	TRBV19	TGTGCCAGTAGTTTCTACACAGAAAGTGAAGCTTTCTTT	CASSFYTESEAFF
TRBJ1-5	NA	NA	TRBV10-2	TGCGCCAGCAGTGAGCAGAATAGCAATCAGCCCCAGCATTTT	CASSEQNSNQPQHF
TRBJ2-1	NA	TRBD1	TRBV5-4	TGTGCCAGCAGCTTGGGACAGGGGTCCTACAATGAGCAGTTCTTC	CASSLGQGSYNEQFF
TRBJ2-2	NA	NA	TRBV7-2	TGTGCCAGCAGCTTAGTTTCAGGGCCCGGGGAGCTGTTTTTT	CASSLVSGPGELFF
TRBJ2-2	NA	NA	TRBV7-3	TGTGCCAGCAGCTTAAATTCGAGGGTGTTAAACACCGGGGAGCTGTTTTTT	CASSLNSRVLNTGELFF
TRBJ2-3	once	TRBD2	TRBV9	TGTGCCAGCTCCCTGGGCGGGGGGACAGATACGCAGTATTTT	CASSLGGGTDTQYF
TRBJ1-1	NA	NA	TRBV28	TGTGCCAGCAGTTTAAATATAGATGGCACTGAAGCTTTCTTT	CASSLNIDGTEAFF
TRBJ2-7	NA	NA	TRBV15	TGTGCCACCAGCAGAGGACAGAGGCAATACGAGCAGTACTTC	CATSRGQRQYEQYF
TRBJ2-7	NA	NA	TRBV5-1	TGCGCCAGCAGCTTGGACGGGAGAGGGTCCTACGAGCAGTACTTC	CASSLDGRGSYEQYF
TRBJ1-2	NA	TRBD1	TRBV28	TGTGCCAGCAGTCTGGGACAGGGGAATGGCTACACCTTC	CASSLGQGNGYTF
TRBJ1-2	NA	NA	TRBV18	TGTGCCAGCTCACCTGAATCCGGAGATGGCTACACCTTC	CASSPESGDGYTF
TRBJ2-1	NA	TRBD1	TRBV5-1	TGCGCCAGCAGCTTGGATGGACAGGAATACAATGAGCAGTTCTTC	CASSLDGQEYNEQFF
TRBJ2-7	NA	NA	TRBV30	TGTGCCTGGAGTCCGGGCCCCGGGATGGGAAACTTC	CAWSPGPGMGNF
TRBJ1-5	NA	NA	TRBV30	TGTGCCTGGAGTAACGGGGGTGGACAGCCCCAGCATTTT	CAWSNGGGQPQHF
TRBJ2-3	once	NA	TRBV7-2	TGTGCCAGCAGCTTAGGTTATGGTAGGGGCCCAGATACGCAGTATTTT	CASSLGYGRGPDTQYF
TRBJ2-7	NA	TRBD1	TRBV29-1	TGCAGTGTCCGGGACAGGGGGTACGAGCAGTACTTC	CSVRDRGYEQYF
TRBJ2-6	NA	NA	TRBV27	TGTGCCAGCAGTTCCCCAGGGTGGGAAGGTTCTGGGGCCAACGTCCTGACTTTC	CASSSPGWEGSGANVLTF
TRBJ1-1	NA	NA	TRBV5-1	TGCGCCAGCTCCCCAGGGAAGGGTGAAGCTTTCTTT	CASSPGKGEAFF
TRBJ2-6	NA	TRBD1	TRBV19	TGTGCCAGTAGCACCCGGGCAGGGGGCTGGTCTGGGGCCAACGTCCTGACTTTC	CASSTRAGGWSGANVLTF
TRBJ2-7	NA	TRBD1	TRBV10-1	TGCGCCAGCAGTGAAGTCGGGACAGGGGTTTTCAGCGAGCAGTACTTC	CASSEVGTGVFSEQYF
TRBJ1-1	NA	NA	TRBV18	TGTGCCAGCTCGGAACTGAAGACAGGCTTAACTGAAGCTTTCTTT	CASSELKTGLTEAFF
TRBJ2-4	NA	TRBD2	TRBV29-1	TGCAGCGTTGAATCGAGGCTAGCGGGACCCATTCAGTACTTC	CSVESRLAGPIQYF
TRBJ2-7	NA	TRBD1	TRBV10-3	TGTGCCATCAGTGAGATTAGAGGACAGGGGTCTTCCTACGAGCAGTACTTC	CAISEIRGQGSSYEQYF
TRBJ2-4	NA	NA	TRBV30	TGTGCCTGGAGTCCCCCTAGCGAGGTCCCCATTCAGTACTTC	CAWSPPSEVPIQYF
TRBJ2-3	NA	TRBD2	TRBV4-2	TGTGCCAGCAGCCATGAACCTATTGGGGGGGGTGCAGATACGCAGTATTTT	CASSHEPIGGGADTQYF
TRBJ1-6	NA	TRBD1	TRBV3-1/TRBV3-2	TGTGCCAGCAACTGGGACAGGGAAAATTCACCCCTCCACTTT	CASNWDRENSPLHF
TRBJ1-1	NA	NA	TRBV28	TGTGCCAGCAGTTACCTCGGGGGGCGGACTGAAGCTTTCTTT	CASSYLGGRTEAFF
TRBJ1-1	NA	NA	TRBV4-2	TGTGCCAGCAGCCAAGTTGGCGGGGGGAGGACTGAAGCTTTCTTT	CASSQVGGGRTEAFF
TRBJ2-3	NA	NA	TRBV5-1	TGCGCCAGCAGCTTGGCGCCCGGTGATACGCAGTATTTT	CASSLAPGDTQYF
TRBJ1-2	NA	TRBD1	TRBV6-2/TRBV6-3	TGTGCCAGCAGTTACTTGGGACAGGGAGAAGATGGCTACACCTTC	CASSYLGQGEDGYTF
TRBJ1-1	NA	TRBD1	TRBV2	TGTGCCAGCAGTCTGAGACAGGGCCCTGAAGCTTTCTTT	CASSLRQGPEAFF
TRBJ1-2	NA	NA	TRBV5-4	TGTGCCAGCAGCTTCCCAGGGAGGGATGGCTACACCTTC	CASSFPGRDGYTF
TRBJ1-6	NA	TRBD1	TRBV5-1	TGCGCCAGCAGCGACGGAACAGGGGGAGGATATTCACCCCTCCACTTT	CASSDGTGGGYSPLHF
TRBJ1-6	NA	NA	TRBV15	TGTGCCACCAGCAGGGCGGCGACGGGGATAGGTTCACCCCTCCACTTT	CATSRAATGIGSPLHF
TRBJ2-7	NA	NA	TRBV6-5	TGTGCCAGCAGTTACGGGAGCCTTTACGAGCAGTACTTC	CASSYGSLYEQYF
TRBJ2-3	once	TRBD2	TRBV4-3	TGCGCCAGCAGCCAAGTGGGCGGGGGGACCGATACGCAGTATTTT	CASSQVGGGTDTQYF
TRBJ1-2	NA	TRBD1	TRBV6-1	TGTGCCAGCAGTGAAAGGGACAGGGGGACCTATGGCTACACCTTC	CASSERDRGTYGYTF
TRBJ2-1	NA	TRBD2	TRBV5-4	TGTGCCAGCAGCTTTCTAGCGGGAGGCTCCTACAATGAGCAGTTCTTC	CASSFLAGGSYNEQFF
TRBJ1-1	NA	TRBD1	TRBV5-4	TGTGCCAGCAGCCTGAGGGCAGGGGGATCTGGGACTGAAGCTTTCTTT	CASSLRAGGSGTEAFF
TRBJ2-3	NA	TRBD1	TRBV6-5	TGTGCCAGCAGTTACGCCGTAGGGACAGACACAGATACGCAGTATTTT	CASSYAVGTDTDTQYF
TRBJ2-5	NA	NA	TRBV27	TGTGCCAGCTGGGCAGACAGCCGCCAAGAGACCCAGTACTTC	CASWADSRQETQYF
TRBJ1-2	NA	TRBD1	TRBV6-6	TGTGCCAGCAGGGGACAGGGAAGGAATGGCTACACCTTC	CASRGQGRNGYTF
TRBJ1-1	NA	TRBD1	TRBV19	TGTGCCAGTCTCCTCCGGGACAGGGGATCGAACACTGAAGCTTTCTTT	CASLLRDRGSNTEAFF
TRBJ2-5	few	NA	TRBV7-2	TGTGCCAGCAGCCCACGCCCTGGCAGGGAGACCCAGTACTTC	CASSPRPGRETQYF
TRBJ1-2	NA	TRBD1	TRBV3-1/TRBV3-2	TGTGCCAGCAGCCTAGGACAGGGGGCTTATCCCTATGGCTACACCTTC	CASSLGQGAYPYGYTF